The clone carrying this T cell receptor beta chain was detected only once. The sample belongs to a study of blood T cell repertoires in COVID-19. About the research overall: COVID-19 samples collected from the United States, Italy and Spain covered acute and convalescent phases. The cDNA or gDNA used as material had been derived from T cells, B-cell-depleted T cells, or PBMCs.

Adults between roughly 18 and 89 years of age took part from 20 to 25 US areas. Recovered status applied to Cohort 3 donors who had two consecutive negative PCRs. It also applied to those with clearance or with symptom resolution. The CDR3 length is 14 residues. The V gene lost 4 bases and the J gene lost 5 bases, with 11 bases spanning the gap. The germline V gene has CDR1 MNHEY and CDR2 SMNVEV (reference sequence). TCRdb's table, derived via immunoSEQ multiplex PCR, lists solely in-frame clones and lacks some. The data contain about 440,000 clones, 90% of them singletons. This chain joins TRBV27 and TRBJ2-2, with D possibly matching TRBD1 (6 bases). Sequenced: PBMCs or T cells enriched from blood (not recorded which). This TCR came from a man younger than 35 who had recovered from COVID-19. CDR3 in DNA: TGTGCCAGCAGTTCCGGGACAAATACCGGGGAGCTGTTTTTT. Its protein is CASSSGTNTGELFF.